This T cell receptor (beta chain) was recorded in a study of shared clonotypes between healthy human individuals (dated by TCRdb to the early 2020s). At the level of the whole study: Three men and two women, aged 18 to 49 years, made up the cohort. Libraries were prepared and TCR repertoires were sequenced by different laboratories using diverse techniques, in order to increase sequencing depth and limit assay-specific biases. For each donor, CD4 naive and CD4 memory were each run on three plates, CD8 naive on two plates, and CD8 memory on one plate. To estimate repertoire size and how much clonotypes are shared between individuals, the study performed deep sequencing of blood TCR repertoires from roughly five healthy adults. Between about 0.8 and 9 billion PBMCs per donor were obtained by leukapheresis. On the study overall, not on this receptor specifically: Higher generation probabilities were observed for clonotypes shared by all four sorted-subset donors than for non-shared clonotypes. When a handful of donors were compared, the shared fraction of clonotypes was around 5% for naive CD4, roughly 3.4% for naive CD8, 2.3% for memory CD4, and roughly 0.4% for memory CD8. Pairwise subsampling indicated that sequencing depth was expected to affect the degree of clonotype sharing among donors. The genetic and exposure-history diversity represented was limited by the small number of donors. Estimated clonotype richness was generally larger for naive than for memory subsets. Sampling was restricted to blood, and TCR repertoires in tissue are likely to differ from TCR repertoires in blood. Even with the large sequencing depth, rarefaction of the sorted-subset datasets indicated that sequencing was incomplete.

Using the deep immunoSEQ assay, TCR CDR3 regions were amplified from genomic DNA by multiplex PCR. Extracted genomic DNA from each cell subset was distributed evenly across all wells of several immunoSEQ 96-well plates, and each plate was treated as a replicate. For sorted subsets, each replicate PCR was loaded with about 200 ng genomic DNA, equivalent to 30,000 to 35,000 T cell genomes. Purified libraries were quantified with a Qubit 3.0 fluorometer, sized on a Bioanalyzer 2100, and re-quantified with the KAPA Library Quantification kit. Every immunoSEQ 96-well plate was sequenced on a separate single-read 150-cycle Illumina NextSeq 550 flow cell. Under the source paper's analysis protocol: Because the immunoSEQ output included only junctional sequences and no quality scores, the filtering could not be the same as the filtering used for full-length reads. To assign V/J genes and CDR3, sequences were annotated using PyIR, a Python wrapper for IgBLAST v1.9, with IMGT germline references. Reads were filtered out if the reads had weak V/J assignments (E-value above 1e-6), no CDR3, stop codons, out-of-frame junctions, or ambiguous translated residues. V3J clonotypes were defined as sequences sharing an identical inferred V gene, J gene, and CDR3 amino acid sequence. Percentage overlap between repertoires was calculated by dividing the number of shared unique clonotypes by the size of the smaller repertoire. Richness of each repertoire was evaluated using RTK rarefaction, the Chao1 estimator, and Recon v2.1 estimates of unobserved clonotypes. Generation probabilities for all TCRbeta clonotypes obtained by the gDNA method from several donors were computed using OLGA. TCRdb obtained this table from immuneACCESS and retained in-frame rearrangements with V and J assigned. These tables miss some clones; where compared with another copy, unresolved V genes account for less than half of the shortfall, and the remainder is unexplained. Clone size and the V and J calls come from that table; the DNA yielded D and trimming. This sample is represented by 550,000 to 650,000 clones; about 96% of them were singletons. The biggest ten clones account for less than 0.12% of the sample.

CD8 naive samples consisted of CD45RO-negative cells that were positively selected for CCR7, yielding a CD45RA+CCR7+ population without TemRA cells. The donors were healthy, HIV-negative adults with no recently reported acute infections or vaccinations. Every donor was a Caucasian adult residing in Nashville, Tennessee, USA. Blood was collected by leukapheresis, and PBMCs were isolated by Ficoll-Histopaque density gradient centrifugation and then cryopreserved in liquid nitrogen vapor phase. Analytical flow cytometry was used to check the purity and quantity of every magnetically sorted T cell population. Genomic DNA was isolated from every sorted fraction and measured by UV absorbance on a Nanodrop 2000c. This clone was observed once. Its antigen is still unknown. No quality values exist for individual bases; no much larger clone is one base distant. V is trimmed back by 10 bases and J by 4 bases, and the junction contains 3 bases that no gene match accounts for. The germline V gene gives CDR1 as MDHEN and CDR2 as SYDVKM. The CDR3 spans 11 residues, from the cysteine through the phenylalanine. Left in the record is the CDR3 DNA by itself, 33 bases read in frame from the first base.

The V and J segments used are TRBV28 and TRBJ2-7; 8 bases in the middle match TRBD1. The specimen was naive CD8+ T cells sorted from blood. The sample's cell subset or site label is to be understood as: CD45RA+CCR7+. This clonotype originated in a young woman in good health. For the CDR3, the sequence is CATRQGYEQYF. The DNA sequence follows: TGTGCCACTAGACAGGGGTACGAGCAGTACTTC.